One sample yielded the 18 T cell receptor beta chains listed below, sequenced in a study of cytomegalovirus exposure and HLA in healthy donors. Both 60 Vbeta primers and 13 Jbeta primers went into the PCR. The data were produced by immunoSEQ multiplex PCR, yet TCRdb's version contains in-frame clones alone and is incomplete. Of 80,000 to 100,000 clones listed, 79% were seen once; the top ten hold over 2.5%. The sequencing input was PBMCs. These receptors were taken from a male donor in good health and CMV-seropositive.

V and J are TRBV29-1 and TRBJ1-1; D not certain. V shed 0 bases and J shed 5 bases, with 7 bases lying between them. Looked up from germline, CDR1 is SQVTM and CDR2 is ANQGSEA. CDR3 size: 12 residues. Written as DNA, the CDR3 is TGCAGCGTTGAAGATTTGCGGACTGAAGCTTTCTTT. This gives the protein CSVEDLRTEAFF.

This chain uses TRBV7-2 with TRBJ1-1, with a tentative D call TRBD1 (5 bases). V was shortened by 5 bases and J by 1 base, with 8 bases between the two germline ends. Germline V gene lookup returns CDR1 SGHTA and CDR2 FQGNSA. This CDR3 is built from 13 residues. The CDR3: CASSADRNTEAFF. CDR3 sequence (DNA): TGTGCCAGCAGCGCAGACAGGAACACTGAAGCTTTCTTT.

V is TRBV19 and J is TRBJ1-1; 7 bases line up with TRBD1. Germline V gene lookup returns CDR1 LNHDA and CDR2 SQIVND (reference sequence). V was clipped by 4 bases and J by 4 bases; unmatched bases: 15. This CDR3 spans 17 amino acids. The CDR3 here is CASSTPGQRSGGTEAFF. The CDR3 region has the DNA TGTGCCAGTAGTACACCGGGACAGCGATCCGGGGGCACTGAAGCTTTCTTT.

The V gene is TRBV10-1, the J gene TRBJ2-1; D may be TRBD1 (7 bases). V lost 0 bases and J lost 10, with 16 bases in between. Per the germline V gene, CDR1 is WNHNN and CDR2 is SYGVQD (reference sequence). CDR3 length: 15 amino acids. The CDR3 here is CASSESAGGLGEQFF. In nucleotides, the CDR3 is TGCGCCAGCAGTGAGTCGGCAGGGGGGCTCGGAGAGCAGTTCTTC.

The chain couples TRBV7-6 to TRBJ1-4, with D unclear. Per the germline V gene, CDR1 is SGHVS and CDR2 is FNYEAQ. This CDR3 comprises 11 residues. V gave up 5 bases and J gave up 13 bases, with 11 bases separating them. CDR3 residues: CASSQAGILFF. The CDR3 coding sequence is TGTGCCAGCAGCCAGGCCGGAATACTGTTTTTT.

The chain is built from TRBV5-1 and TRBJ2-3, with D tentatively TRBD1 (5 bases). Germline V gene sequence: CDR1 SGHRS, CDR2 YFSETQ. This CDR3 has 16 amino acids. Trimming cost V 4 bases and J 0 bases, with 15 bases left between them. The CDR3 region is CASSTWTTMSTDTQYF. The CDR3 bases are TGCGCCAGCAGCACTTGGACAACAATGAGCACAGATACGCAGTATTTT.

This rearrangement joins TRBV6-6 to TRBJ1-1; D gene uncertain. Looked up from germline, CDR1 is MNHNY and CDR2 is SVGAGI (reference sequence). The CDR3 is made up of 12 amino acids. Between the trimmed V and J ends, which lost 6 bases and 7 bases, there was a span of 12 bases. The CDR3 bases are TGTGCCAGCAGCCCAACTCCCCTTGAAGCTTTCTTT. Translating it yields CASSPTPLEAFF.

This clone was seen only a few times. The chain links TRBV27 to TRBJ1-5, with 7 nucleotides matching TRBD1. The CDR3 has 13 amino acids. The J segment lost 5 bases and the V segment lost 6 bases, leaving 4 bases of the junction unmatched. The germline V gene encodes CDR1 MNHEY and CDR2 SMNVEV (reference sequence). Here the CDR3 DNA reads TGTGCCAGCAGCAAGGGGGCATATCAGCCCCAGCATTTT. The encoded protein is CASSKGAYQPQHF.

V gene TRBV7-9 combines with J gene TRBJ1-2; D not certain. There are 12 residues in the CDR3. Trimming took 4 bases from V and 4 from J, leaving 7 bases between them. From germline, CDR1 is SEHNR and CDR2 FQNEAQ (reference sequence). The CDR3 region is CASSSGGYGYTF. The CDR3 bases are TGTGCCAGCAGCTCAGGAGGCTATGGCTACACCTTC.

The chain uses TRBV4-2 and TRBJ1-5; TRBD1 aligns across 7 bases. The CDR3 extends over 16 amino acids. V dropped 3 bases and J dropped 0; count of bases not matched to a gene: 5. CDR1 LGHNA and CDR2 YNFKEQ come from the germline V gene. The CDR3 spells CASSQAGGYSNQPQHF. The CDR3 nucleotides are TGTGCCAGCAGCCAGGCAGGGGGTTATAGCAATCAGCCCCAGCATTTT.

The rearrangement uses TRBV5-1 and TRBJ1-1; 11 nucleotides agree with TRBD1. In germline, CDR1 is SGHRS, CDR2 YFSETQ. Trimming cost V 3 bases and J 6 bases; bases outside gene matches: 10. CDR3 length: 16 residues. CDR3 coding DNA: TGCGCCAGCAGCTCCGGTCAAGGGGACAGGGGGGCTGAAGCTTTCTTT. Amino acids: CASSSGQGDRGAEAFF.

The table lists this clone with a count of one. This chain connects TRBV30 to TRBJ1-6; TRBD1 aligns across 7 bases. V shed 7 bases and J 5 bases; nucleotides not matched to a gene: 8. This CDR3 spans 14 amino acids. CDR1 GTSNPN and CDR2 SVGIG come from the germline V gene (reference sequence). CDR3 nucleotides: TGTGCCTTTGACAGGGATTGGAATAATTCACCCCTCCACTTT. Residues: CAFDRDWNNSPLHF.

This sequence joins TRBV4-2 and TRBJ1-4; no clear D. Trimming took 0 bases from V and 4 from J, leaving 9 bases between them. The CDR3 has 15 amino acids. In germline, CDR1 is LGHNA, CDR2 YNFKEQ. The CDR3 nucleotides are TGTGCCAGCAGCCAAGAACGTCAGTTTAATGAAAAACTGTTTTTT. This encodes CASSQERQFNEKLFF.

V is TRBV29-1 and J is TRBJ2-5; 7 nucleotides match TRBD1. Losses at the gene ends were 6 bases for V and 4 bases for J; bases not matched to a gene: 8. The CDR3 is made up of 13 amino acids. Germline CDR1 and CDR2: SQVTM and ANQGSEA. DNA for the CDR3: TGCAGCGTAGAAACAGGGGTAGGAGAGACCCAGTACTTC. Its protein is CSVETGVGETQYF.

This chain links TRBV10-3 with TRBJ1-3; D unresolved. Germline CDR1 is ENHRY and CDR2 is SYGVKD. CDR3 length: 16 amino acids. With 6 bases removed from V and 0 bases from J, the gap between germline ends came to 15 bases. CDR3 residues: CAIRATEAVSGNTIYF. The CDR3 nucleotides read TGTGCCATCAGGGCTACGGAGGCAGTCTCTGGAAACACCATATATTTT.

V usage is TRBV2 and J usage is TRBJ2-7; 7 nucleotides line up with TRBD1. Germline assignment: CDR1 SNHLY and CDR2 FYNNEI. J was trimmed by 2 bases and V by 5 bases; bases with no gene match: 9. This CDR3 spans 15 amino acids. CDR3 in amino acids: CASSLRGSQTYEQYF. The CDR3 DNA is TGTGCCAGCAGTCTCAGGGGGTCACAGACCTACGAGCAGTACTTC.

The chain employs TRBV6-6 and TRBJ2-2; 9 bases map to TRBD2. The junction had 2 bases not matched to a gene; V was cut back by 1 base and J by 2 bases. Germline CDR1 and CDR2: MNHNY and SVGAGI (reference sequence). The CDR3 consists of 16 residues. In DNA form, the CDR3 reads TGTGCCAGCAGTTACTTAGCGGGGGCCAACACCGGGGAGCTGTTTTTT. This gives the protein CASSYLAGANTGELFF.

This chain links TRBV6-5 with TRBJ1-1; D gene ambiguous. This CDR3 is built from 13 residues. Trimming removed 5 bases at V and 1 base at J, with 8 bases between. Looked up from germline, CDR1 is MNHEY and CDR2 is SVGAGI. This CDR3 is CASSAVRNTEAFF. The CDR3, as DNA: TGTGCCAGCAGTGCCGTTAGGAACACTGAAGCTTTCTTT.